The 16 T cell receptor beta chains presented below share a single source sample, sequenced in a study of blood T cell repertoires in COVID-19. Sequencing was performed with immunoSEQ multiplex PCR; in TCRdb, only in-frame clones are kept and a portion is missing. Of under 250,000 clones in the sample, 92% were seen once. The sample consisted of peripheral blood. Every receptor here comes from a man aged 30-40 years with acute or convalescent COVID-19.

This clone was recorded only once. The V and J genes are TRBV28 and TRBJ2-3; D gene ambiguous. The V end was cut by 7 bases, the J end by 0 bases, with 11 bases between. Per the germline V gene, CDR1 is MDHEN and CDR2 is SYDVKM. The CDR3 sequence is 14 residues long. CDR3 residues: CASTTLPSTDTQYF. CDR3 bases: TGTGCCAGCACGACTCTCCCGAGCACAGATACGCAGTATTTT.

The rearrangement joins TRBV11-3 to TRBJ2-7; D gene ambiguous. Germline CDR1 reads SGHNT; CDR2 reads YENEEA. V shed 3 bases and J shed 7 bases, with 4 bases lying between them. The CDR3 contains 10 residues. The CDR3 sequence is CASSFPEQYF. CDR3 coding DNA: TGTGCCAGCAGCTTCCCTGAGCAGTACTTC. The full variable domain, its missing parts supplied by reference TRBV11-3 and TRBJ2-7, is EAGVVQSPRYKIIEKKQPVAFWCNPISGHNTLYWYLQNLGQGPELLIRYENEEAVDDSQLPKDRFSAERLKGVDSTLKIQPAELGDSAVYLCASSFPEQYFGPGTRLTVT.

This clone was counted a single time. The chain combines TRBV6-5 with TRBJ1-2; TRBD1 matches at 7 bases. CDR3 length: 13 residues. The germline V gene has CDR1 MNHEY and CDR2 SVGAGI. Trimming took 7 bases from V and 4 from J; bases not matched to a gene: 6. The DNA for the CDR3 is TGTGCCAGCACCCAGGGGGTTATCTATGGCTACACCTTC. It yields the protein CASTQGVIYGYTF.

The V gene is TRBV4-2, the J gene TRBJ2-3, with D tentatively TRBD2 (5 bases). Germline V gene data show CDR1 as LGHNA and CDR2 as YNFKEQ. The CDR3 spans 13 residues. Trimming stripped 1 base from V and 11 bases from J, with 13 bases between. DNA of the CDR3: TGTGCCAGCAGCCAAGGAGGGCCTATTGGGCAGTATTTT. Its translation is CASSQGGPIGQYF.

The rearrangement joins TRBV5-1 to TRBJ2-7; 9 positions agree with TRBD2. CDR1 and CDR2 (germline): SGHRS, YFSETQ. Losses at the gene ends were 3 bases for V and 2 bases for J; bases not matched to a gene: 9. The CDR3 runs 16 residues. The CDR3 DNA is TGCGCCAGCAGCTGGGGAGCTAGCGGGAATACCTACGAGCAGTACTTC. Translation gives CASSWGASGNTYEQYF.

The V and J genes are TRBV6-5 and TRBJ1-1, with D maybe TRBD1 (5 bases). Germline values: CDR1 MNHEY, CDR2 SVGAGI. V was clipped by 5 bases and J by 4 bases, with 5 bases between them. CDR3 length: 11 amino acids. CDR3 sequence: CASSRGTEAFF. The CDR3 region has the DNA TGTGCCAGCAGTAGGGGCACTGAAGCTTTCTTT.

The V call is TRBV28, the J call TRBJ1-1; tentatively, D is TRBD1 (5 bases). The CDR3 runs to 13 residues. Germline V gives CDR1 MDHEN, CDR2 SYDVKM. V shed 10 bases and J shed 0 bases, with 12 bases lying between them. The CDR3 region has the DNA TGTGCCACCACGGACACTCTGAACACTGAAGCTTTCTTT. Its translation: CATTDTLNTEAFF.

The chain couples TRBV27 to TRBJ2-7, with 8 bases lining up with TRBD2. Germline loops: CDR1 MNHEY, CDR2 SMNVEV (reference sequence). The length of the CDR3 is 18 residues. The trim removed 2 bases at V and 1 base at J, leaving 13 bases unmatched. CDR3 loop: CASSLRQSPAGGSYEQYF. CDR3 coding DNA: TGTGCCAGCAGTTTAAGGCAATCCCCGGCGGGAGGTTCCTACGAGCAGTACTTC.

The gene calls are TRBV4-1 and TRBJ2-1; 7 bases agree with TRBD2. The CDR3 runs 15 residues. Germline-derived CDR1 and CDR2 are MGHRA and YSYEKL. V was clipped by 0 bases and J by 9 bases; unmatched bases: 8. DNA of the CDR3: TGCGCCAGCAGCCAAGAGGGACTAATTCCTACTGAGCAGTTCTTC. This encodes CASSQEGLIPTEQFF.

This chain joins TRBV12-3 or TRBV12-4 and TRBJ2-3, with a tentative D call TRBD1 (6 bases). The CDR3 is made up of 13 amino acids. The V end lost 10 bases, the J end lost 4 bases, and 15 bases lay between the germline ends. The CDR3 bases are TGTGCCAACAAAGGCAGGGGTGCAGATACGCAGTATTTT. It is translated as CANKGRGADTQYF.

The chain has TRBV9 and TRBJ1-5; D call uncertain. Germline lookup yields CDR1 SGDLS and CDR2 YYNGEE. The CDR3 length is 14 residues. The germline V and J ends were trimmed by 0 bases and 4 bases, with 8 bases remaining between them. This CDR3 is CASSVEPLNQPQHF. The CDR3 region has the DNA TGTGCCAGCAGCGTAGAGCCCCTAAATCAGCCCCAGCATTTT.

V gene TRBV27 combines with J gene TRBJ2-2; 8 nucleotides line up with TRBD1. V lost 5 bases and J lost 5; bases outside the gene matches: 7. The germline gives CDR1 MNHEY, CDR2 SMNVEV (reference sequence). This CDR3 is built from 15 residues. This chain's CDR3 is CASSPQGARTGELFF. CDR3 in DNA: TGTGCCAGCAGTCCTCAGGGGGCGAGGACCGGGGAGCTGTTTTTT.

The rearrangement links TRBV9 to TRBJ2-6, with a possible D match to TRBD1 (6 bases). Trimming pared 0 bases from V and 0 bases from J, leaving 16 bases between. The CDR3 length is 19 residues. Germline-derived CDR1 and CDR2 are SGDLS and YYNGEE. The CDR3 sequence: CASSVGGPGIYSGANVLTF. CDR3 nucleotide sequence: TGTGCCAGCAGCGTAGGGGGGCCGGGGATTTACTCTGGGGCCAACGTCCTGACTTTC.

V gene TRBV28 combines with J gene TRBJ1-2; 9 bases agree with TRBD1. Per germline, CDR1 MDHEN and CDR2 SYDVKM. V shed 6 bases and J 5 bases; nucleotides not matched to a gene: 4. The CDR3 totals 13 residues. The CDR3 spells CASSQGQGYGYTF. The DNA of the CDR3 is TGTGCCAGCAGCCAGGGACAGGGATATGGCTACACCTTC.

The rearrangement links TRBV5-1 to TRBJ1-1, with D perhaps matching TRBD1 (6 bases). The germline V gene encodes CDR1 SGHRS and CDR2 YFSETQ. V was pared by 0 bases and J by 4 bases, with 10 bases between. This CDR3 contains 14 residues. This chain's CDR3 is CASSLETGTTEAFF. CDR3 coding DNA: TGCGCCAGCAGCTTGGAAACAGGGACCACTGAAGCTTTCTTT.

This clone was seen more than once but under ten times. The DNA for the CDR3 is TGTGCCATCAGAGGGACAACTCAAGAGACCCAGTACTTC. Amino acids: CAIRGTTQETQYF. The chain has TRBV10-3 and TRBJ2-5; tentatively, D is TRBD1 (6 bases). CDR1 is ENHRY and CDR2 is SYGVKD in the germline V gene. This CDR3 has 13 amino acids. V lost 6 bases and J lost 2, with 10 bases in between.